These T cell receptor beta chains were read from a single sample in a study of cytomegalovirus exposure and HLA in healthy donors. Data came from immunoSEQ multiplex PCR; TCRdb stores just in-frame clones and leaves some out. The sample lists about 140,000 clones, approximately 87% occurring once. Material for sequencing was PBMCs. These receptors were collected from a woman in her thirties in good health and CMV-seronegative. Both conserved end residues are part of each CDR3. The D gene is left open where the match is weak. Where a row states a size, it is once, few, many or the class of an expanded clone; other rows omit it.

v_gene	j_gene	d_gene	abundance	CDR3nt	CDR3aa
TRBV5-1	TRBJ1-1	TRBD1	-	TGCGCCAGCAGCATACGACAGGGGCTGAACACTGAAGCTTTCTTT	CASSIRQGLNTEAFF
TRBV9	TRBJ1-5	TRBD1	-	TGTGCCAGCAGCGTACCCGACAGGGGCCGTCGGGAGCCCCAGCATTTT	CASSVPDRGRREPQHF
TRBV27	TRBJ2-7	TRBD2	-	TGTGCCAGCAGTTTGGGACTAGTCTCCTACGAGCAGTACTTC	CASSLGLVSYEQYF
TRBV7-9	TRBJ2-7	TRBD2	-	TGTGCCAGCAGGCGGGGGGAGGGCCGATACGAGCAGTACTTC	CASRRGEGRYEQYF
TRBV7-9	TRBJ2-7	TRBD1	-	TGTGCCAGCAGCTTAGGACAGGGTGGGTTCTACGAGCAGTACTTC	CASSLGQGGFYEQYF
TRBV10-3	TRBJ2-7	TRBD1	-	TGTGCCATCAGTGAGGGCTACGACAGGGGCAACGAGCAGTACTTC	CAISEGYDRGNEQYF
TRBV28	TRBJ2-5	TRBD1	-	TGTGCCAGCAGCCGACACAGGGGCCACTACCAAGAGACCCAGTACTTC	CASSRHRGHYQETQYF
TRBV29-1	TRBJ1-1	TRBD1	-	TGCAGCGTTCAGACAGGGGGATTTCCGTACACTGAAGCTTTCTTT	CSVQTGGFPYTEAFF
TRBV10-3	TRBJ2-7	-	-	TGTGCCATCAGTGAGTCGACGGGATCCTACGAGCAGTACTTC	CAISESTGSYEQYF
TRBV2	TRBJ1-1	-	-	TGTGCCAGATTGGAGTTTAACACTGAAGCTTTCTTT	CARLEFNTEAFF
TRBV28	TRBJ2-6	-	-	TGTGCCAGCAGTTTCCGCCTATTCTCTGGGGCCAACGTCCTGACTTTC	CASSFRLFSGANVLTF
TRBV2	TRBJ2-7	TRBD2	-	TGTGCCAGCAAGAAATACAGCGGGGATTCCTACGAGCAGTACTTC	CASKKYSGDSYEQYF
TRBV25-1	TRBJ2-7	TRBD2	-	TGTGCCAGCAGTGATGGGGGGGATTACGAGCAGTACTTC	CASSDGGDYEQYF
TRBV4-1	TRBJ2-3	-	once	TGCGCCAGCAGCCAGGAAGGTGGACAAAGCACAGATACGCAGTATTTT	CASSQEGGQSTDTQYF
TRBV9	TRBJ2-2	-	-	TGTGCCAGCAGCACCCGATCGGGGGGCGTCACCGGGGAGCTGTTTTTT	CASSTRSGGVTGELFF
TRBV2	TRBJ2-5	TRBD2	-	TGTGCCAGCAGTGGCAACCGACTAGCGGGGGCCCAAGAGACCCAGTACTTC	CASSGNRLAGAQETQYF
TRBV19	TRBJ2-2	-	-	TGTGCCAGTAAGGAGCCGGCCGGGGAGCTGTTTTTT	CASKEPAGELFF
TRBV5-6	TRBJ2-1	-	-	TGTGCCAGCAGCTTTTTGACTGATGAGCAGTTCTTC	CASSFLTDEQFF
TRBV28	TRBJ2-1	-	-	TGTGCCAATCTTTCTCATGAGCAGTTCTTC	CANLSHEQFF
TRBV30	TRBJ2-3	TRBD1	-	TGTGCCTGGGACAGGGGGCATAGAACAGATACGCAGTATTTT	CAWDRGHRTDTQYF
TRBV11-2	TRBJ2-7	-	few	TGTGCCAGCAGCTATCCGGGACACCGCTACGAGCAGTACTTC	CASSYPGHRYEQYF
TRBV7-2	TRBJ1-1	TRBD1	-	TGTGCCAGCAGCCAAAAGAGAGGGGGACCAGGGGGAACTGAAGCTTTCTTT	CASSQKRGGPGGTEAFF
TRBV11-2	TRBJ1-1	TRBD1	-	TGTGCCAGCAGAAGCGGTCGAGGGGGCAAGAACACTGAAGCTTTCTTT	CASRSGRGGKNTEAFF
TRBV19	TRBJ2-1	TRBD1	-	TGTGCCAGTAGTCCAGGGGGAATCAATGAGCAGTTCTTC	CASSPGGINEQFF
TRBV6-1	TRBJ1-1	-	few	TGTGCCAGCAGTGAAATTGGACATGGGGAAACTGAAGCTTTCTTT	CASSEIGHGETEAFF
TRBV28	TRBJ2-5	TRBD2	-	TGTGCCAGCAGTTTATACGTAGCGGGAGCGGAAGAGACCCAGTACTTC	CASSLYVAGAEETQYF
TRBV5-4	TRBJ2-4	TRBD1	few	TGTGCCAGCAGCTCCACAGGGGGGCCCAAAAACATTCAGTACTTC	CASSSTGGPKNIQYF
TRBV7-9	TRBJ1-4	TRBD1	few	TGTGCCAGCAGCCAGGGACAGGGACGCGCTAATGAAAAACTGTTTTTT	CASSQGQGRANEKLFF
TRBV5-1	TRBJ2-2	TRBD1	-	TGCGCCAGCAGCATCAGACAGGGGGCGGCCGGGGAGCTGTTTTTT	CASSIRQGAAGELFF
TRBV7-2	TRBJ2-3	-	-	TGTGCCAGCAGCCCCGTCTTTATAGATACGCAGTATTTT	CASSPVFIDTQYF
TRBV27	TRBJ1-3	-	-	TGTGCCAGCAGTCAAGACAGTCACTCTGGAAACACCATATATTTT	CASSQDSHSGNTIYF
TRBV7-9	TRBJ1-4	TRBD1	few	TGTGCCAGCAGCTTCCCGCATGGACAGGGTAATGAAAAACTGTTTTTT	CASSFPHGQGNEKLFF
TRBV6-1	TRBJ1-1	-	-	TGTGCCAGCATCTCGGTTTATAGTCCTGAAGCTTTCTTT	CASISVYSPEAFF
TRBV11-2	TRBJ2-7	-	-	TGTGCCAGCAGCCGGTCGACAGGAGCCTACGAGCAGTACTTC	CASSRSTGAYEQYF
TRBV19	TRBJ1-1	TRBD1	-	TGTGCCAGTAGTTCAGGGGGCTACACTGAAGCTTTCTTT	CASSSGGYTEAFF
TRBV2	TRBJ1-4	TRBD1	few	TGTGCCAGCAGTGAAGCGCTGGACAGGGGGTATGAAAAACTGTTTTTT	CASSEALDRGYEKLFF
TRBV6-5	TRBJ2-5	TRBD2	-	TGTGCCAGCCGGGGACTAGCGGGAGGGCCCGAGGCCCAGTACTTC	CASRGLAGGPEAQYF
TRBV7-9	TRBJ1-4	-	-	TGTGCCAGCAGCGGAGGCTATGAAAAACTGTTTTTT	CASSGGYEKLFF
TRBV4-1	TRBJ2-1	-	-	TGCGCCAGCAGCCAAGGTAGGGGACTTAGCTCCTACAATGAGCAGTTCTTC	CASSQGRGLSSYNEQFF
TRBV7-3	TRBJ2-7	TRBD2	-	TGTGCCAGCAGCTCCCGGGACTATCCATACGAGCAGTACTTC	CASSSRDYPYEQYF
TRBV2	TRBJ2-5	TRBD1	-	TGTGCCAGCAAGTGGTCGGGACAGACCAGCCAGTACTTC	CASKWSGQTSQYF
TRBV6-5	TRBJ2-7	TRBD2	-	TGTGCCAGCAGTCCCAGCGGGAGTGGCTACGAGCAGTACTTC	CASSPSGSGYEQYF
TRBV5-1	TRBJ2-3	-	-	TGCGCCAGCAGCTTGGGACGGACTAACAAGGCAGATACGCAGTATTTT	CASSLGRTNKADTQYF
TRBV30	TRBJ2-5	-	-	TGTGCCTGGAACGGGGTCCCCCTCGGAGAGACCCAGTACTTC	CAWNGVPLGETQYF
TRBV28	TRBJ2-3	TRBD2	-	TGTGCCGCCCCTCCATCCGGGACTAGCGGGAGCCTTTTCTGGATATATACGCAGTATTTT	CAAPPSGTSGSLFWIYTQYF
TRBV4-1	TRBJ1-3	TRBD1	-	TGCGCCAGCAGCCAAGGACAGGGGTCTCATGGAAACACCATATATTTT	CASSQGQGSHGNTIYF
TRBV5-4	TRBJ2-3	-	-	TGTGCCAGCAGCCGGACTAGCACAGATACGCAGTATTTT	CASSRTSTDTQYF
TRBV2	TRBJ1-2	TRBD1	-	TGTGCCAGCAGTTTCACAGGGGGCAGCTATGGCTACACCTTC	CASSFTGGSYGYTF
TRBV7-9	TRBJ2-1	-	-	TGTGCCAGCAGCCAGGGTTCGGGAGTGGGCAATGAGCAGTTCTTC	CASSQGSGVGNEQFF
TRBV7-3	TRBJ2-3	TRBD2	-	TGTGCCAGCAGCTTAGTGGCGGGAGACGCAGATACGCAGTATTTT	CASSLVAGDADTQYF
TRBV7-8	TRBJ2-3	-	once	TGTGCCAGCAGCCCAATCGACAACACAGATACGCAGTATTTT	CASSPIDNTDTQYF
TRBV7-3	TRBJ1-1	-	-	TGTGCCAGCAGCGAGTGGGGGGGCTTGAACACTGAAGCTTTCTTT	CASSEWGGLNTEAFF